This T cell receptor beta chain derives from a study of cytomegalovirus exposure and HLA in healthy donors. As for the study in general: HLA-typed donors were the source of about 85 million unique TCRs held in an early data release.

Germline lookup yields CDR1 SNHLY and CDR2 FYNNEI. This CDR3 contains 15 residues. Trimming cost V 3 bases and J 7 bases, with 15 bases left between them. Study observations and caveats: Later analysis indicated greater clonal expansion among HLA-associated TCR beta chains than among equally common other chains.

With respect to this clone: Its antigen remains unidentified.

The PCR had 60 Vbeta and 13 Jbeta primers. Original processing notes: Approximately 78 million unique TCR beta chains, roughly 11 million of them shared, were counted by a later analysis. Using immunoSEQ multiplex PCR, the repertoire was profiled, and TCRdb retains in-frame clones only, with some absent. For V, J and clone size, that table is used; D and trimming come from the DNA. This sample has about 190,000 clones, with over 70% found just once. Sequenced sample: PBMCs. The rearrangement joins TRBV2 to TRBJ2-2; tentatively, D is TRBD1 (5 bases). The clonotype originates from a woman aged 18-29 years in good health and CMV-seronegative. CDR3 loop: CASSEGRASNGELFF. CDR3 bases: TGTGCCAGCAGTGAGGGCAGGGCGTCGAACGGGGAGCTGTTTTTT.